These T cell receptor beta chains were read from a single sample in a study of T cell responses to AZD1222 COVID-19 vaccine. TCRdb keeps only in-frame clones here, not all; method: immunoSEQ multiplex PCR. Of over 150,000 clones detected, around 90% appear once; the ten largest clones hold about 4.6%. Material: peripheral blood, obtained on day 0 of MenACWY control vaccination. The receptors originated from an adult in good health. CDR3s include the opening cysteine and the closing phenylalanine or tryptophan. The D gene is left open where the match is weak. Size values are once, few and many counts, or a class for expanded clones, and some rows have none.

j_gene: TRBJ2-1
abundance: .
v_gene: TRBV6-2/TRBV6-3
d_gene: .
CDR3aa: CASSPPPGNEQFF
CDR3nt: TGTGCCAGCAGTCCCCCCCCGGGGAATGAGCAGTTCTTC

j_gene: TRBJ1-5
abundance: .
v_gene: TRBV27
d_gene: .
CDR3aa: CASRPQGGNQPQHF
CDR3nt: TGTGCCAGCAGGCCCCAAGGGGGCAATCAGCCCCAGCATTTT

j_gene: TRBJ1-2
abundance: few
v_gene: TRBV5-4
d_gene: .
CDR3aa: CASSFPGEGYGYTF
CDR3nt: TGTGCCAGCAGCTTCCCGGGGGAAGGGTATGGCTACACCTTC

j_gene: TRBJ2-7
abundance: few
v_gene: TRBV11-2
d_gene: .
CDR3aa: CASSIPIGPYEQYF
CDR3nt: TGTGCCAGCAGTATCCCCATCGGGCCCTACGAGCAGTACTTC

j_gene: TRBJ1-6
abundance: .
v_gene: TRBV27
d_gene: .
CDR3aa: CASSGPTGVSPLHF
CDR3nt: TGTGCCAGCAGTGGACCAACCGGGGTTTCACCCCTCCACTTT

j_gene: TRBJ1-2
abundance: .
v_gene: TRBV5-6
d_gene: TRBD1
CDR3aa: CASSTGDRLFYGYTF
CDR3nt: TGTGCCAGCAGCACCGGGGACAGGCTCTTCTATGGCTACACCTTC

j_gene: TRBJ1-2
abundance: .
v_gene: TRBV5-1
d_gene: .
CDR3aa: CASSLGRGEGYTF
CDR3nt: TGCGCCAGCAGCTTGGGCAGGGGCGAGGGCTACACCTTC

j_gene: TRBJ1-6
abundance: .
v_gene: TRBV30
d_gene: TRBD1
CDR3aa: CAWGTGLNSPLHF
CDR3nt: TGTGCCTGGGGGACAGGGTTGAATTCACCCCTCCACTTT

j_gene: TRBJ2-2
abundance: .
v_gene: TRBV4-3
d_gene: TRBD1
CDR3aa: CASSQDTGQGNAGELFF
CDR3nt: TGCGCCAGCAGCCAAGATACGGGACAGGGCAACGCCGGGGAGCTGTTTTTT

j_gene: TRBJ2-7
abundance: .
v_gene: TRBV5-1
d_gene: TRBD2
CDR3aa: CASSLNGAGGGEQYF
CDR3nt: TGCGCCAGCAGCTTGAACGGAGCGGGAGGGGGCGAGCAGTACTTC

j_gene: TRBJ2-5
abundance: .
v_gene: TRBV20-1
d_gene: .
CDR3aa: CSASKGETQYF
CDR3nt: TGCAGTGCTAGCAAGGGGGAGACCCAGTACTTC

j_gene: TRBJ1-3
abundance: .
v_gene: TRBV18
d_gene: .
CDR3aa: CASSPLPTFSGNTIYF
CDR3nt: TGTGCCAGCTCACCACTCCCGACCTTCTCTGGAAACACCATATATTTT

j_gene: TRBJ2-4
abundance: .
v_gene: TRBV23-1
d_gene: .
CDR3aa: CASSHGQTKNIQYF
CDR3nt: TGCGCCAGCAGTCATGGGCAAACCAAAAACATTCAGTACTTC

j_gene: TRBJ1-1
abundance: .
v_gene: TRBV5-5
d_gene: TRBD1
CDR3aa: CASSLWTGGTEAFF
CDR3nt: TGTGCCAGCAGCTTATGGACAGGGGGAACTGAAGCTTTCTTT

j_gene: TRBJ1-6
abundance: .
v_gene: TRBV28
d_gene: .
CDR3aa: CASSFPSSPLHF
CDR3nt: TGTGCCAGCAGTTTTCCCTCATCACCCCTCCACTTT

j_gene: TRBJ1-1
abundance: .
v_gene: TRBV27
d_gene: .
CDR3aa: CASSSHRRNTEAFF
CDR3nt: TGTGCCAGCAGTAGCCACAGGCGGAACACTGAAGCTTTCTTT

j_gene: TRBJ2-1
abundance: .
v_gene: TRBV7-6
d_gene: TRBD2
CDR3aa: CASSLRTSGASYNEQFF
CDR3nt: TGTGCCAGCAGCTTAAGGACTAGCGGGGCGTCCTACAATGAGCAGTTCTTC

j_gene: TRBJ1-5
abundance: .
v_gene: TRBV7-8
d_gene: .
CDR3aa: CASSLGTQVGGSNQPQHF
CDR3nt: TGTGCCAGCAGCTTAGGGACACAGGTCGGGGGTAGCAATCAGCCCCAGCATTTT

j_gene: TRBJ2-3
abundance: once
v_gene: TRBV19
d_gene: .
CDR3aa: CASSMRTADTQYF
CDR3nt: TGTGCCAGTAGTATGAGGACGGCAGATACGCAGTATTTT

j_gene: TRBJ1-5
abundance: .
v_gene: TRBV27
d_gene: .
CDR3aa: CASSLMGNQPQHF
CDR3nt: TGTGCCAGCAGTTTAATGGGCAATCAGCCCCAGCATTTT

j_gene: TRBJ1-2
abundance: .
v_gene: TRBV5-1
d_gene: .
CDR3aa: CARSVAGGGAYGYTF
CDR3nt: TGCGCCCGCAGCGTGGCCGGGGGGGGAGCGTATGGCTACACCTTC

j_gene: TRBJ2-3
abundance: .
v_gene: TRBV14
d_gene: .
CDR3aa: CASSQGRGPSGTDTQYF
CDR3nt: TGTGCCAGCAGCCAAGGTCGAGGGCCCAGTGGCACAGATACGCAGTATTTT

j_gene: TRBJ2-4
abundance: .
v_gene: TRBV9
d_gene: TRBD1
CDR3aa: CASSVEGLPVDRVAKNIQYF
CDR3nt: TGTGCCAGCAGCGTAGAAGGCCTTCCCGTGGACAGGGTAGCCAAAAACATTCAGTACTTC

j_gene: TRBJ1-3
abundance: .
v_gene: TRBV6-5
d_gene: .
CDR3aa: CASSVLWTGGNTIYF
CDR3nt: TGTGCCAGCAGCGTGCTTTGGACCGGTGGAAACACCATATATTTT

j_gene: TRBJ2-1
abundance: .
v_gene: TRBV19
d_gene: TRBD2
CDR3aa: CASSTPRLAGVGNEQFF
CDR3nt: TGTGCCAGTAGTACCCCCAGACTAGCGGGAGTAGGGAATGAGCAGTTCTTC

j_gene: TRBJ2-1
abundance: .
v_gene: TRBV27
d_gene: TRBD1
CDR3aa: CASSLQGPYNEQFF
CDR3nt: TGTGCCAGCAGTCTACAGGGGCCCTACAATGAGCAGTTCTTC

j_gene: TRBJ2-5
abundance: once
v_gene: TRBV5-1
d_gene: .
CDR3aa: CASSLSRRDETQYF
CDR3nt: TGCGCCAGCAGCTTGTCTAGGCGGGATGAGACCCAGTACTTC

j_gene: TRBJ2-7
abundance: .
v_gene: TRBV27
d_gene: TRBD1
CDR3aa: CASSAAGTDDEQYF
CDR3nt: TGTGCCAGCAGTGCCGCCGGGACAGACGACGAGCAGTACTTC

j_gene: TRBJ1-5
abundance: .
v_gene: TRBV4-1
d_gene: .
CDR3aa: CASSQDGTVQPQHF
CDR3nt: TGCGCCAGCAGCCAAGATGGTACAGTACAGCCCCAGCATTTT

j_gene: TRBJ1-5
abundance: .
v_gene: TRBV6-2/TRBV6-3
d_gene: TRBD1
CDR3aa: CASSRPTGASNQPQHF
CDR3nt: TGTGCCAGCAGCAGACCGACAGGGGCTAGCAATCAGCCCCAGCATTTT

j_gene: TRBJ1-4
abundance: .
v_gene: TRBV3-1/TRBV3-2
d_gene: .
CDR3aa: CASSPRGATNEKLFF
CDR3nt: TGTGCCAGCAGCCCCCGGGGGGCAACTAATGAAAAACTGTTTTTT

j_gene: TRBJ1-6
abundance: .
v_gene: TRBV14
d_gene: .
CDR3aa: CASSQEVRSSPLHF
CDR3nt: TGTGCCAGCAGCCAAGAAGTCAGATCATCACCCCTCCACTTT

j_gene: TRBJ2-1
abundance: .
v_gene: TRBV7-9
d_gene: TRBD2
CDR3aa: CASSLVFSGRAREQFF
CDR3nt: TGTGCCAGCAGCTTAGTATTTAGCGGGAGGGCCCGGGAGCAGTTCTTC

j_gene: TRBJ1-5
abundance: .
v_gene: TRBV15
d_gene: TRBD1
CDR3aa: CATRGRDSGNQPQHF
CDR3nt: TGTGCCACCAGGGGGAGGGACAGTGGAAATCAGCCCCAGCATTTT

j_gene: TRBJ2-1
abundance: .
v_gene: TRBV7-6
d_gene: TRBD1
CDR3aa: CASSALGTAYNEQFF
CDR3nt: TGTGCCAGCAGCGCCCTCGGGACAGCCTACAATGAGCAGTTCTTC

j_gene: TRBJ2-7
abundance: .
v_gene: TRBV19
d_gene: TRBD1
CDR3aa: CASSAPGQGTYEQYF
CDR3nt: TGTGCCAGTAGTGCCCCCGGACAGGGAACCTACGAGCAGTACTTC

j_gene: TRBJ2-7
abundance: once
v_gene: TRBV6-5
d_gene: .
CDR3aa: CASSYRAGTSSYEQYF
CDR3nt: TGTGCCAGCAGTTACCGCGCAGGGACAAGCTCCTACGAGCAGTACTTC

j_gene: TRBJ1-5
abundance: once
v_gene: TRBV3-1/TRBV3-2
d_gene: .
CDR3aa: CASSLRAGVQPQHF
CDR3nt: TGTGCCAGCAGCCTGAGGGCAGGGGTTCAGCCCCAGCATTTT

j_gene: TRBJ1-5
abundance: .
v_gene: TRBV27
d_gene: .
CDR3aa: CASSPTVEGNQPQHF
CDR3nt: TGTGCCAGCAGCCCCACTGTGGAGGGCAATCAGCCCCAGCATTTT

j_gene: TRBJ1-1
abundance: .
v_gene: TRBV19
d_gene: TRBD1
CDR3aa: CASQSGTDMVVEAFF
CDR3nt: TGTGCCAGTCAGTCCGGGACAGACATGGTAGTGGAAGCTTTCTTT

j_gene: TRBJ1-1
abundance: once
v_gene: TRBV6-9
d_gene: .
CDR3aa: CASIPKDSVNTEAFF
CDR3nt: TGTGCCAGCATTCCTAAGGACAGCGTGAACACTGAAGCTTTCTTT